What follows are 9 T cell receptor beta chains derived from one specimen sequenced in a study of Ad26.COV2.S vaccination and SARS-CoV-2 variants. Treatment described: around 19 received Ad26.COV2.S at low or high dose, single or two shots; 5 received placebo; per-sample allocation not given. The samples date from day 63 after the first vaccine or placebo injection. Repertoires were generated with immunoSEQ multiplex PCR, while TCRdb's copy carries only in-frame clones and drops some. The sample includes around 450,000 clones, 80% to 95% of them seen just once. The input for sequencing was peripheral blood, taken in a trial of Ad26.COV2.S vaccine versus placebo. These TCRs come from a person between 18 and 59 years old who received the Ad26.COV2.S COVID-19 vaccine or a placebo.

The chain carries TRBV29-1 and TRBJ2-5, with no clear D. V lost 2 bases, J lost 5 bases, and 6 bases lay in between. CDR3 size: 11 residues. The germline gives CDR1 SQVTM, CDR2 ANQGSEA. The DNA of the CDR3 is TGCAGCGTTGAAAATGGGGAGACCCAGTACTTC. This translates into CSVENGETQYF.

The chain is built from TRBV30 and TRBJ1-5, with a tentative D call TRBD1 (6 bases). This CDR3 spans 16 amino acids. V shed 0 bases and J shed 7 bases, with 19 bases lying between them. Germline CDR1 GTSNPN, CDR2 SVGIG (reference sequence). In DNA, the CDR3 is TGTGCCTGGAGTGTAGGGGGAGGGCGAGGTAAACAGCCCCAGCATTTT. It yields the protein CAWSVGGGRGKQPQHF.

The chain has TRBV5-4 and TRBJ2-1, with 10 bases fitting TRBD1. The CDR3 spans 16 residues. Germline loops: CDR1 SGHNT, CDR2 YYREEE (reference sequence). The ends lost 0 bases at V and 7 bases at J; junction bases unmatched: 7. In nucleotides, the CDR3 is TGTGCCAGCAGCTTGGTAGCAGGACAGGGGGTAAATGAGCAGTTCTTC. Translating it yields CASSLVAGQGVNEQFF.

V usage is TRBV5-1 and J usage is TRBJ2-7; TRBD2 matches 7 bases. The length of the CDR3 is 15 residues. J lost 4 bases, V lost 2 bases, and 9 bases had no gene match. Germline V gene sequence: CDR1 SGHRS, CDR2 YFSETQ. CDR3 sequence reads: CASSLNRDYNYEQYF. The CDR3 region has the DNA TGCGCCAGCAGCTTAAACCGGGACTATAATTACGAGCAGTACTTC.

CDR3 nucleotides: TGTGCCAGCTACTTTTGGGGGGAAAATTCACCCCTCCACTTT. Its protein product is CASYFWGENSPLHF. J is TRBJ1-6 and V is TRBV5-4, with a tentative D call TRBD1 (5 bases). Germline-derived CDR1 and CDR2 are SGHNT and YYREEE (reference sequence). The CDR3 covers 14 residues. V lost 7 bases and J 7 bases, leaving 15 bases between the germline ends. Looking up the rest from reference TRBV5-4 and TRBJ1-6 gives the full variable domain: ETGVTQSPTHLIKTRGQQVTLRCSSQSGHNTVSWYQQALGQGPQFIFQYYREEENGRGNFPPRFSGLQFPNYSSELNVNALELDDSALYLCASYFWGENSPLHFGNGTRLTVT.

The chain has TRBV9 and TRBJ2-1, with D unresolved. The CDR3 sequence is 12 residues long. Germline loops: CDR1 SGDLS, CDR2 YYNGEE. V was clipped by 3 bases and J by 10 bases, with 11 bases between them. The DNA of the CDR3 is TGTGCCAGCAGCGGGGCGTCTTGGGAGCAGTTCTTC. Amino acid sequence: CASSGASWEQFF.

The V call is TRBV6-1, the J call TRBJ1-1; possible D gene TRBD1, 5 bases. CDR3 length equals 14 residues. Trimming stripped 2 bases from V and 4 bases from J, with 11 bases between. Germline CDR1 reads MNHNS; CDR2 reads SASEGT. The CDR3 region has the DNA TGTGCCAGCAGTGAAATGACAGATACCACTGAAGCTTTCTTT. This sequence encodes CASSEMTDTTEAFF.

This chain connects TRBV4-3 to TRBJ2-2; D gene unclear. The germline V gene encodes CDR1 LGHNA and CDR2 YSLEER. Trimming cost V 1 base and J 6 bases, with 18 bases left between them. The CDR3 extends over 17 amino acids. CDR3 DNA: TGCGCCAGCAGCCAAGCTTTGGGCGACTTTTTGCCCGGGGAGCTGTTTTTT. Amino acids: CASSQALGDFLPGELFF.

The V call is TRBV5-4, the J call TRBJ1-1; D not resolved. The germline CDR1 and CDR2 sequences are SGHNT and YYREEE (reference sequence). Trimming left V 3 bases short and J 1 base short, with 13 bases between. The CDR3 contains 15 residues. CDR3 in amino acids: CASSSSLTANTEAFF. As DNA, the CDR3 is TGTGCCAGCAGCTCGTCCCTGACGGCGAACACTGAAGCTTTCTTT.